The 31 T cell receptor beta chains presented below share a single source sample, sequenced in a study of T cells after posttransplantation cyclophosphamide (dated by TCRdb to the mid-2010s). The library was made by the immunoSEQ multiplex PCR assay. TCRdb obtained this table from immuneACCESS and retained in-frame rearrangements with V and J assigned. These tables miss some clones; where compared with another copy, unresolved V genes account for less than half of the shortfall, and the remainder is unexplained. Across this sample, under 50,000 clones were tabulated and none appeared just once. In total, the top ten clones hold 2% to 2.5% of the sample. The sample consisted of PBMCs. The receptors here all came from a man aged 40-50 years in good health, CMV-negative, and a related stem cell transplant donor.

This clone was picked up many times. The CDR3 DNA reads TGTGCCAGCTCCCGACAGGGCAATGAGCAGTTCTTC. Protein: CASSRQGNEQFF. The chain uses TRBV18 and TRBJ2-1, with 7 bases aligning to TRBD1. After removal of 6 bases from V and 6 bases from J, the junction contained 2 bases not matched to a gene. The V gene's germline CDR1 is KGHSH and CDR2 LQKENI. The CDR3 is made up of 12 amino acids.

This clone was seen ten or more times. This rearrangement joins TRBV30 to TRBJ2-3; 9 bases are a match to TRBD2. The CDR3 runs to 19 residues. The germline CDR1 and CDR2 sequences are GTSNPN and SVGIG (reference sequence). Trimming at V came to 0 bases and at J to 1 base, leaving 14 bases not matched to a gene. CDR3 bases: TGTGCCTGGAGTGTACAGACAGCTCTTAGCGGGAGCGGCACAGATACGCAGTATTTT. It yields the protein CAWSVQTALSGSGTDTQYF.

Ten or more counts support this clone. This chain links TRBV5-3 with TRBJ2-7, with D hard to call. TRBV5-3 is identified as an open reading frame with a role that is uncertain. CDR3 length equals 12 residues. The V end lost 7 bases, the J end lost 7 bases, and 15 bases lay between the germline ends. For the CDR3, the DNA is TGTGCCAGAGGCTACCGCGATATTGAGCAGTACTTC. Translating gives CARGYRDIEQYF.

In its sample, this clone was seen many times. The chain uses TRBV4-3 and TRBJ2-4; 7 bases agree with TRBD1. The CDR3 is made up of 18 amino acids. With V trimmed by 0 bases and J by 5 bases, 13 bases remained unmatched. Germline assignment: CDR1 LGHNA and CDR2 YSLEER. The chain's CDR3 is CASSQDVVPGQGENIQYF. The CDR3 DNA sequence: TGCGCCAGCAGCCAAGATGTAGTCCCGGGCCAGGGGGAAAACATTCAGTACTTC.

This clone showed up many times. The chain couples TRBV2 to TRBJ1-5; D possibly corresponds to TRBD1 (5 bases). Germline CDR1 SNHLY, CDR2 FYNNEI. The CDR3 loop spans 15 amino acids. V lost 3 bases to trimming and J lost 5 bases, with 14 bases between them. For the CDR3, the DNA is TGTGCCAGCAGTGATATGGCACCGGGGGATCAGCCCCAGCATTTT. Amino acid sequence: CASSDMAPGDQPQHF.

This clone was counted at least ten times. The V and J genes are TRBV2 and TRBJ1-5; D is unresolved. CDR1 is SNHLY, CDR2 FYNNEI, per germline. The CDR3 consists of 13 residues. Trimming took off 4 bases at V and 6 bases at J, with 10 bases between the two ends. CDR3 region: CASSVGVFQPQHF. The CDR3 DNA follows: TGTGCCAGCAGTGTCGGGGTGTTTCAGCCCCAGCATTTT.

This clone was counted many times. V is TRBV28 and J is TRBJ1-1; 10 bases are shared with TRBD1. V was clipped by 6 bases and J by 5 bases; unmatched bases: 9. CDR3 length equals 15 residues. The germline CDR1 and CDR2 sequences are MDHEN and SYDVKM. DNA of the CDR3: TGTGCCAGCAGGGGGACAGGGGCCAGGAGGACTGAAGCTTTCTTT. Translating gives CASRGTGARRTEAFF.

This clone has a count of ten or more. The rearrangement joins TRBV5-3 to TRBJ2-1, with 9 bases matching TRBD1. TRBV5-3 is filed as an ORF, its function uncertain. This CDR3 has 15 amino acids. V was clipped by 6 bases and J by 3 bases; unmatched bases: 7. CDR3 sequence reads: CARNLRDRVYNEQFF. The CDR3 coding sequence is TGTGCCAGAAACCTTCGGGACAGGGTCTACAATGAGCAGTTCTTC.

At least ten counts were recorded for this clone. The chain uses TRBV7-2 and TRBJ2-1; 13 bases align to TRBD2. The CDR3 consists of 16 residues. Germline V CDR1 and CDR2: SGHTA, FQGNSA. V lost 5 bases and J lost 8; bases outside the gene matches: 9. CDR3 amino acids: CASSDQLAGGWDEQFF. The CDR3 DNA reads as TGTGCCAGCAGCGACCAACTAGCGGGAGGGTGGGATGAGCAGTTCTTC.

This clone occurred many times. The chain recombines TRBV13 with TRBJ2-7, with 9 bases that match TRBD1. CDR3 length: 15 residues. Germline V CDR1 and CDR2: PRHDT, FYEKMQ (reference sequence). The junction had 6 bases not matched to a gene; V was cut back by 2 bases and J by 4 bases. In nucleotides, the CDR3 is TGTGCCAGCAGCTTACGGGGGGACAGGGATTACGAGCAGTACTTC. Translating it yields CASSLRGDRDYEQYF.

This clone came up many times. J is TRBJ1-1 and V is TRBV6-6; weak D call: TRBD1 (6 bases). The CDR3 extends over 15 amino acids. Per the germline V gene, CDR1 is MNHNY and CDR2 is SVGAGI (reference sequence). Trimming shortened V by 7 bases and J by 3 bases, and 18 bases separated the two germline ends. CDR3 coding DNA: TGTGCCAGCAACCTAAGGGGGTATCGGGACACTGAAGCTTTCTTT. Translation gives CASNLRGYRDTEAFF.

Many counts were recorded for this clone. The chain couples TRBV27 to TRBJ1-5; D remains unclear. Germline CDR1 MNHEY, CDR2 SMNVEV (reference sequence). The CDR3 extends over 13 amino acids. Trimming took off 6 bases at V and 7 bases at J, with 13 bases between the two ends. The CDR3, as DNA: TGTGCCAGCAGCATTAATCCGGAGCAGCCCCAGCATTTT. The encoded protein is CASSINPEQPQHF.

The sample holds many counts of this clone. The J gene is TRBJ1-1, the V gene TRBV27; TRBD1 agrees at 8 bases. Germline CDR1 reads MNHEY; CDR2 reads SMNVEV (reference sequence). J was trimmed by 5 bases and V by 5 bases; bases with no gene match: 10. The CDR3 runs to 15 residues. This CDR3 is CASSIGTGVITEAFF. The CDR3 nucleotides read TGTGCCAGCAGTATAGGGACAGGCGTGATAACTGAAGCTTTCTTT.

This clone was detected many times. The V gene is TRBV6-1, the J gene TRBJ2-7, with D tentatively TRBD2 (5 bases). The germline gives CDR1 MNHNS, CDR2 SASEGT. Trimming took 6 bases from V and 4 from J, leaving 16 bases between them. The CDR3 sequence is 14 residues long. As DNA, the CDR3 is TGTGCCAGCAGAACGTGGGAGTACGAATACGAGCAGTACTTC. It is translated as CASRTWEYEYEQYF.

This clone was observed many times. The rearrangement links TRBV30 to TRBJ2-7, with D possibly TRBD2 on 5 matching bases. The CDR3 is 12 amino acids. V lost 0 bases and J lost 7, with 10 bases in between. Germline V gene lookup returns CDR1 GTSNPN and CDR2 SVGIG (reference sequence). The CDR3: CAWSVLSGEQYF. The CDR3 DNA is TGTGCCTGGAGTGTCCTTTCGGGGGAGCAGTACTTC.

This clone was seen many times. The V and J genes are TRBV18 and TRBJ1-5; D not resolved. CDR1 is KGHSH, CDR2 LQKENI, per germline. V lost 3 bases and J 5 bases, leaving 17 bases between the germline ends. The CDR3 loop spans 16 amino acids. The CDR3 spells CASSPAGGNKDQPQHF. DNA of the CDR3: TGTGCCAGCTCACCCGCCGGAGGGAATAAGGATCAGCCCCAGCATTTT.

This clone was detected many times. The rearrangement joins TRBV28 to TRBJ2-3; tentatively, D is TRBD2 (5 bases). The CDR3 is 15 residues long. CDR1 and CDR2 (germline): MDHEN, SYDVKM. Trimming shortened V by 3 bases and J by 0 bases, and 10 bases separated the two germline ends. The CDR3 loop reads CASSFVGGSTDTQYF. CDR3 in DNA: TGTGCCAGCAGTTTTGTCGGCGGGAGCACAGATACGCAGTATTTT.

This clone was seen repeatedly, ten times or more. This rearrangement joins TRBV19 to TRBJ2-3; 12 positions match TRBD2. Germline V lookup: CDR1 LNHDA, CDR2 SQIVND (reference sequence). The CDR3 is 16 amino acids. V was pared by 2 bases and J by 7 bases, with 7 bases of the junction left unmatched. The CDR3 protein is CASSIFSSGRVHTQYF. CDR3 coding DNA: TGTGCCAGTAGTATATTTTCTAGCGGGAGGGTCCATACGCAGTATTTT. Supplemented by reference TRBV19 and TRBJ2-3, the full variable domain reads DGGITQSPKYLFRKEGQNVTLSCEQNLNHDAMYWYRQDPGQGLRLIYYSQIVNDFQKGDIAEGYSVSREKKESFPLTVTSAQKNPTAFYLCASSIFSSGRVHTQYFGPGTRLTVL.

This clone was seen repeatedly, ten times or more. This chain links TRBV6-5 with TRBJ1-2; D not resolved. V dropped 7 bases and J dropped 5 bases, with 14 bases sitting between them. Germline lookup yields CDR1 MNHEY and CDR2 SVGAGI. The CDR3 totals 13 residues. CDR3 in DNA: TGTGCCAGCACTTTTTCTAGTTCGTATGGCTACACCTTC. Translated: CASTFSSSYGYTF.

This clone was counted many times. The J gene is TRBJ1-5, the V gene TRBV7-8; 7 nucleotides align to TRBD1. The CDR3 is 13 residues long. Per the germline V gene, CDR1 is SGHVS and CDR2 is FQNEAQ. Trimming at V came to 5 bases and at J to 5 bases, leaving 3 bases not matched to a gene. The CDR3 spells CASSVDRDQPQHF. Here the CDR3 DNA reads TGTGCCAGCAGCGTTGACAGGGATCAGCCCCAGCATTTT.

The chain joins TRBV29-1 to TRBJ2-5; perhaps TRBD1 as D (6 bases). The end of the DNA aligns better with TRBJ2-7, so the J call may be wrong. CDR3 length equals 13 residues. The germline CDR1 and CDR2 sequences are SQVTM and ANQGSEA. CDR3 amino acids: CSVTQGSPYEQYF. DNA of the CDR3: TGCAGCGTCACACAGGGCTCCCCCTACGAGCAGTACTTC.

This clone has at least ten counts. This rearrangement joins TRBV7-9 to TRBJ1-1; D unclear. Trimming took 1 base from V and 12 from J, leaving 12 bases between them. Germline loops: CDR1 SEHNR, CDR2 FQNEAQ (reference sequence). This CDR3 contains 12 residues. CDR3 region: CASSLGSSGPFF. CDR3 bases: TGTGCCAGCAGCTTAGGGTCTTCGGGTCCTTTCTTT.

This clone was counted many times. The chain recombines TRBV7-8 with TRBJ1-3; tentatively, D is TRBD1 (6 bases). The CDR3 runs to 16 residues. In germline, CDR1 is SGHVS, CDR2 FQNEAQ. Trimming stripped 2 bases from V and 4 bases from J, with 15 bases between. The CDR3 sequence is CASSLPPGTGGNTIYF. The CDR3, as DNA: TGTGCCAGCAGCTTACCGCCGGGCACAGGGGGAAACACCATATATTTT.

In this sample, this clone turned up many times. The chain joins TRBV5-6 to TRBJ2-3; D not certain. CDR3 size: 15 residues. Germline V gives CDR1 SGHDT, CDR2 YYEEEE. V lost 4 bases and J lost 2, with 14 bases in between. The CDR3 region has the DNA TGTGCCAGCAGCCCCCAGTTGATCCACACAGATACGCAGTATTTT. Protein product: CASSPQLIHTDTQYF.

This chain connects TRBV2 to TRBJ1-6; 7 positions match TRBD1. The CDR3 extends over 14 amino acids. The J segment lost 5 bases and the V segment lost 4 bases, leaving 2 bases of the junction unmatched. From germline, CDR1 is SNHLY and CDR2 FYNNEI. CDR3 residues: CASSGQGHNSPLHF. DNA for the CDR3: TGTGCCAGCAGTGGACAGGGCCATAATTCACCCCTCCACTTT.

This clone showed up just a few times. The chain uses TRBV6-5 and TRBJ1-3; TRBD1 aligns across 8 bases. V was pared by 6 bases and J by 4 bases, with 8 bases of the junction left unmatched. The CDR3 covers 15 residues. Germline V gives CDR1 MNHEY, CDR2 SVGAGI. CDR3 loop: CASRFYRGSGNTIYF. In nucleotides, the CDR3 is TGTGCCAGCAGATTTTACAGGGGGAGCGGAAACACCATATATTTT.

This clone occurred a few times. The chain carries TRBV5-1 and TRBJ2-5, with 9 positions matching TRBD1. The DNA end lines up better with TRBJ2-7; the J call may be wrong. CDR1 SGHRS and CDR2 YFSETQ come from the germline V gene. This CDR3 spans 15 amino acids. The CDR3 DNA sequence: TGCGCCAGCAGCTTGACGGGACAGGGATATGACGAGCAGTACTTC. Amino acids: CASSLTGQGYDEQYF.

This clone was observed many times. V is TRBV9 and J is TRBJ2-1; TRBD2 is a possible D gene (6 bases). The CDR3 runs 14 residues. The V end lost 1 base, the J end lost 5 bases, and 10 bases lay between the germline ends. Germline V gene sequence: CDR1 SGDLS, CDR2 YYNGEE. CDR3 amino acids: CASSVQDYDNEQFF. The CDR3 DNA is TGTGCCAGCAGCGTACAGGACTACGACAATGAGCAGTTCTTC.

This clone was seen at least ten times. DNA of the CDR3: TGTGCCAGCAGTACAATAGGAGGTAGCACTGAAGCTTTCTTT. Protein product: CASSTIGGSTEAFF. The chain has TRBV27 and TRBJ1-1, with unresolved D. Per the germline V gene, CDR1 is MNHEY and CDR2 is SMNVEV (reference sequence). The V end was cut by 5 bases, the J end by 4 bases, with 14 bases between. The CDR3 totals 14 residues.

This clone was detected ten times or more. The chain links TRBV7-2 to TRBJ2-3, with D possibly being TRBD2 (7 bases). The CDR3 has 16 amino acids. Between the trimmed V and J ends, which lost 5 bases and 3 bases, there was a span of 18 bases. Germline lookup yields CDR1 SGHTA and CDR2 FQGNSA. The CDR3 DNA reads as TGTGCCAGCAGCCTCCGGAGGGGGGGAGGGACAGATACGCAGTATTTT. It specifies CASSLRRGGGTDTQYF.

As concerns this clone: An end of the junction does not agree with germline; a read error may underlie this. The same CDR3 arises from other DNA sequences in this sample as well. The CDR3 here is CASSSGDSYTGELFF. The CDR3 DNA reads as TGCGCCAGCAGCTCGGGGGACAGTTACACCGGGGAGCTGTTTTTT. The V and J genes are TRBV5-4 and TRBJ2-2; D may be TRBD1 (7 bases). In germline, CDR1 is SGHNT, CDR2 YYREEE (reference sequence). This CDR3 has 15 amino acids.